A single sample gave rise to the 9 T cell receptor beta chains below, sequenced in a study of blood T cell repertoires in COVID-19. Profiled with immunoSEQ multiplex PCR; TCRdb holds only in-frame clones, not every one. The table lists 230,000 or so clones, approximately 84% of them singletons. Sequencing input: peripheral blood. All receptors derive from a man between 35 and 55 years old with active or convalescent COVID-19.

The chain employs TRBV9 and TRBJ2-5; tentative D call: TRBD2 (6 bases). Between the trimmed V and J ends, which lost 4 bases and 0 bases, there was a span of 19 bases. The V gene's germline CDR1 is SGDLS and CDR2 YYNGEE. This CDR3 has 17 residues. The CDR3, as DNA: TGTGCCAGCAGCCCGAGACTAGGTGGGGCCCACCAAGAGACCCAGTACTTC. Its translation is CASSPRLGGAHQETQYF.

The CDR3 reads CASSLWRDRVNTEAFF. Written as DNA, the CDR3 is TGTGCCAGCAGTTTATGGAGAGACAGAGTGAACACTGAAGCTTTCTTT. The chain uses TRBV28 and TRBJ1-1; D is possibly TRBD1 (5 bases). Trimming took off 0 bases at V and 0 bases at J, with 11 bases between the two ends. Germline V lookup: CDR1 MDHEN, CDR2 SYDVKM. This CDR3 has 16 amino acids.

V gene TRBV9 combines with J gene TRBJ2-3, with 7 bases that match TRBD2. The CDR3 is made up of 17 amino acids. Germline values: CDR1 SGDLS, CDR2 YYNGEE. The V segment lost 4 bases and the J segment 1 base; nucleotides outside the gene matches: 12. For the CDR3, the DNA is TGTGCCAGCAGCCCAAGGGGAGGGAATTACGGCACAGATACGCAGTATTTT. It codes for CASSPRGGNYGTDTQYF.

This chain links TRBV19 with TRBJ2-2; the D is unclear. CDR3 length: 14 residues. The V gene lost 8 bases and the J gene lost 4 bases, with 14 bases spanning the gap. Germline V gives CDR1 LNHDA, CDR2 SQIVND (reference sequence). CDR3 loop: CASREDTATGELFF. DNA for the CDR3: TGTGCCAGTCGAGAAGACACGGCCACCGGGGAGCTGTTTTTT.

The genes are TRBV7-9 and TRBJ2-3; a possible D gene is TRBD1 (6 bases). Trimming removed 5 bases at V and 0 bases at J, with 15 bases between. Germline CDR1 and CDR2: SEHNR and FQNEAQ (reference sequence). The CDR3 extends over 16 amino acids. The CDR3 DNA is TGTGCCAGCAGCCCATGGGGGCAGACTAGCACAGATACGCAGTATTTT. Translated, it gives CASSPWGQTSTDTQYF.

The chain uses TRBV5-1 and TRBJ1-2; TRBD1 might be the D (5 bases). Trimming cost V 3 bases and J 0 bases, with 6 bases left between them. This CDR3 is 13 amino acids long. Germline V gene sequence: CDR1 SGHRS, CDR2 YFSETQ. Written as DNA, the CDR3 is TGCGCCAGCAGCTCAGGGACTAACTATGGCTACACCTTC. Its translation is CASSSGTNYGYTF. The complete variable domain, with remaining parts taken from reference TRBV5-1 and TRBJ1-2, reads KAGVTQTPRYLIKTRGQQVTLSCSPISGHRSVSWYQQTPGQGLQFLFEYFSETQRNKGNFPGRFSGRQFSNSRSEMNVSTLELGDSALYLCASSSGTNYGYTFGSGTRLTVV.

The chain couples TRBV5-6 to TRBJ2-1, with TRBD1 identical over 8 bases. The CDR3 runs to 14 residues. The V segment lost 6 bases and the J segment 9 bases; nucleotides outside the gene matches: 11. CDR1 SGHDT and CDR2 YYEEEE come from the germline V gene. In DNA, the CDR3 is TGTGCCAGCAAGGGGCAGGGGGCGTCGGGTGAGCAGTTCTTC. Residues: CASKGQGASGEQFF.

This clone was counted between two and nine times. The rearrangement uses TRBV5-1 and TRBJ2-7; D uncertain. The CDR3 runs 12 residues. Trimming shortened V by 0 bases and J by 4 bases, and 5 bases separated the two germline ends. Germline V gene lookup returns CDR1 SGHRS and CDR2 YFSETQ. CDR3 sequence: CASSLGQYEQYF. CDR3 coding DNA: TGCGCCAGCAGCTTGGGGCAGTACGAGCAGTACTTC.

The chain combines TRBV4-2 with TRBJ2-1, with TRBD2 matching over 7 bases. Germline loops: CDR1 LGHNA, CDR2 YNFKEQ. This CDR3 region has 16 residues. Trimming took 4 bases from V and 4 from J; bases not matched to a gene: 10. The CDR3, as DNA: TGTGCCAGCAGCCCTACGGGGGGAGAGTATTACAATGAGCAGTTCTTC. Translation: CASSPTGGEYYNEQFF.